Given below is one T cell receptor (beta chain) in context. What it binds is unknown. The method was immunoSEQ multiplex PCR; TCRdb's version includes in-frame clones alone and lacks a portion of them. The profile shows around 9,300 clones, 55% to 75% of them singletons. This sample was included in a study of ipilimumab plus nivolumab after autologous stem cell transplantation. Study summary: Patients received a median of roughly 5 ipilimumab and roughly eight nivolumab doses.

The germline CDR1 and CDR2 sequences are MDHEN and SYDVKM. Between the trimmed V and J ends, which lost 1 base and 1 base, there was a span of 13 bases. The CDR3 loop spans 16 amino acids. Study conclusions and caveats: Authors suggest TCR repertoire, Treg phenotype and gut microbiota support further study.

This receptor was obtained from a female donor with multiple myeloma. The V and J genes are TRBV28 and TRBJ1-1; weak D call: TRBD1 (5 bases). This material consisted of PBMCs, taken in a trial of ipilimumab plus nivolumab as post-transplant consolidation. The DNA for the CDR3 is TGTGCCAGCAGTTTATTGGGAGCAGGGACGAACACTGAAGCTTTCTTT. Translation: CASSLLGAGTNTEAFF.